This T cell receptor beta chain comes out of a study of response to subunit inactivated influenza vaccine. With 6 bases removed from V and 10 bases from J, the gap between germline ends came to 13 bases. The CDR3 loop spans 12 amino acids. Per the germline V gene, CDR1 is MNHEY and CDR2 is SVGEGT. TCRdb reprocessed the RT-PCR reads via MiXCR and lists one record per CDR3 protein. There are approximately 530,000 distinct CDR3 sequences in the sample; roughly 13% occur only once, and around 14% lies in the top ten. Whole-study findings and limits: Only a handful of new T cells, the authors suggested, are recruited with each seasonal influenza vaccination.

This clonotype has ten or more counts. No antigen is known for it. The material was PBMCs from blood, obtained about 40 days after vaccination. This TCR was recovered from a man aged 45 to 65 who received an inactivated influenza vaccine. This chain links TRBV6-2 or TRBV6-3 with TRBJ2-1; D is unresolved. CDR3 sequence (DNA): TGTGCCAGCAGCTCATGGGTCCAAGAGCAGTTCTTC. It yields the protein CASSSWVQEQFF.